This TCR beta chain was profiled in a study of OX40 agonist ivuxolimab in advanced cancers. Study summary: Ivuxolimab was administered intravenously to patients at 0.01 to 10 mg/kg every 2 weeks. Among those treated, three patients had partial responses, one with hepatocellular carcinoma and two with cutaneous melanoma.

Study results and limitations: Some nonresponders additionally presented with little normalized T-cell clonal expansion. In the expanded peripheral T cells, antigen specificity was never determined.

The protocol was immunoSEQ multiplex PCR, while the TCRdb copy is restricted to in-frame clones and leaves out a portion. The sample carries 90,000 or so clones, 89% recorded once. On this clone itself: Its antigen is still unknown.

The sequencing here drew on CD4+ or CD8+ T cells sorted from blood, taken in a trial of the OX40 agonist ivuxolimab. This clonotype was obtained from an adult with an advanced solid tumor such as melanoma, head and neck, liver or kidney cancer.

The CDR3 sequence is CASSGAISGNTIYF. In nucleotides, the CDR3 is TGTGCCAGCTCCGGGGCCATCTCTGGAAACACCATATATTTT. The rearrangement links TRBV18 to TRBJ1-3; D is perhaps TRBD1 (5 bases). Trimming took 6 bases from V and 0 from J, leaving 9 bases between them. In germline, CDR1 is KGHSH, CDR2 LQKENI. CDR3 length: 14 residues.